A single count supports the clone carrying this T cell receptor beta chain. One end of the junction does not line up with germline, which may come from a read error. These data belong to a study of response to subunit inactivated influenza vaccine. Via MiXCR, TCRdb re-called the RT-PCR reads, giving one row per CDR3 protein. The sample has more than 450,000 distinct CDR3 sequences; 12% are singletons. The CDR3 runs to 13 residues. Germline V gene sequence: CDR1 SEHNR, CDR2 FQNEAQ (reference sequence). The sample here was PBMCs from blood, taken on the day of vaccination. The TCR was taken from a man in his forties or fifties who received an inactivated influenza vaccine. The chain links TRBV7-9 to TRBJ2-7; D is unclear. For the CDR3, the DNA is TGTGCCAGCGGCTTAGAGAGACCCCACGAGCAGTACTTC. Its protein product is CASGLERPHEQYF.